This T cell receptor beta chain was sequenced in a study of cytomegalovirus exposure and HLA in healthy donors (TCRdb year 2017). General notes on the study: An earlier analysis of approximately 640 of the donors reported 250 to 300 Gb of sequence data and roughly 110 million unique TCR beta sequences from about 200 million T cells. About 330 gigabases of sequencing data and around 85 million unique TCR sequences made up an early release that covered approximately 650 HLA-typed donors. Among the roughly 400 genotyped donors, approximately 81% belonged to the genetic ancestry cluster associated with self-reported Caucasian donors. The study aimed to test whether signatures of past pathogen exposure could be identified by cataloging public T cell receptors. Using immunosequencing, the study profiled T cell repertoires from fewer than 850 subjects and related those repertoires to cytomegalovirus serostatus. A separate validation cohort of approximately 120 different subjects was used in addition to the approximately 670-subject first cohort. To predict cytomegalovirus infection status, the study combined high-throughput TCR immunosequencing, statistical association of individual TCRs with disease status, and machine learning. A later analysis re-analyzed previously published TCR beta repertoires from 666 donors and added high-resolution HLA genotyping to study TCR occurrence patterns. Rather than drawing on any new phenotypic data, the later analysis identified candidate immune exposures from TCR beta sequences and the way those sequences occurred across donors. An earlier analysis of some 500 of the donors used high-throughput TCR beta sequencing to judge whether each TCR beta V gene segment behaved as functional or pseudogenic. Donor age, sex, ethnicity and CMV serostatus were compiled together with the repertoire data. A later genetic analysis took genome-wide SNP genotypes for 398 of the 666 donors and used that subset as a discovery cohort. Every discovery cohort repertoire had been produced on one sequencing platform. HLA typing covered class I and class II loci at four-digit resolution. The number of donors typed differed by locus, with about 629-630 for A, B, C, DRB1 and DQB1, around 560 for DQA1, 600 to 610 for DPA1, and some 440 for DPB1. Four to six DR-DQ haplotypes were handled as single units for association and clustering, since linkage in the cohort was strong. Among roughly 400 genotyped donors of the cohort, an average of around 240,000 unique TCR beta nucleotide sequences were sequenced per donor, 15% to 20% of them non-productive. Paper-wide results and their limitations: When HLA alleles, especially DR and DQ, strongly co-occurred, TCR associations were difficult to assign to individual alleles. In a later genetic analysis, fewer N-insertions in productive TCRs were reported among donors in an Asian-associated ancestry cluster than the roughly 700-donor mean. Cytomegalovirus status was reported to be diagnosed by the classifier with high specificity and sensitivity in both the original and validation cohorts. It was suggested by the authors that the approach could potentially be generalized to other disease states and immunological phenotypes. In a later analysis, HLA-associated TCR beta chains were found to be more clonally expanded and to have lower generation probabilities than equally common non-associated chains. In a later analysis, most CMV-associated TCR beta chains were found to appear HLA-restricted, with HLA associations seemingly driven largely by CMV exposure. A group of highly shared sequence variants was considered likely to be a technical artifact of the sequencing pipeline. In a later analysis, several top co-occurrence clusters were reported to appear linked to parvovirus B19, influenza, CMV and Epstein-Barr virus. In an earlier analysis of about 600 of the donors, most TCR beta V segments appeared in productive rearrangements about 87% or about 30% of the time, broadly matching IMGT annotations. Because HLA typing was unavailable for some donors at each locus, only the typed subset was used in association tests. The cohort was sequenced for TCR beta chains only, and without alpha or paired-chain data the features that could be detected were limited. A total of fewer than 200 TCR beta chains were listed by the study as associated with cytomegalovirus. In a later analysis, the rate of TCR association differed among HLA loci, with DRB1 alleles having the most associated TCRs and HLA-C alleles having the fewest. In a later genetic analysis, a missense DCLRE1C variant was associated with V-gene and J-gene trimming of TCR beta chains, and the association was replicated in an independent cohort. The presence/absence analyses assumed that sequencing depth was roughly uniform across donors, and that assumption may not be true. Correlated functional status among segregating V segments might be attributable to linkage disequilibrium, but an unknown experimental factor could not be ruled out. Specific HLA alleles were associated with 15,000 to 20,000 TCR beta sequences at a false discovery rate of 0.05 in a later analysis. The only immune exposure information available for the cohort was CMV serostatus. In vitro tests confirmed that three of the cytomegalovirus-associated TCR beta chains recognize cytomegalovirus antigens. Because counts were too low, roughly 18 rarely observed V segments, including chromosome 9 orphons, were left out of the earlier analysis of approximately 500 of the donors. Most TCR sequences were seen in very few donors, while some public TCRs were found in many individuals. A further reported finding was that TCR beta sequences accurately predicted the HLA-A and HLA-B alleles for most subjects in the first cohort.

To prepare the library, the immunoSEQ multiplex PCR assay was applied. The multiplex PCR relied on a mix of 60 forward primers for TCR Vbeta segments and 13 reverse primers for TCR Jbeta segments. The CDR3 region of rearranged TCR beta genes was amplified from genomic DNA with a multiplex PCR assay. Amplified TCR beta libraries were sequenced as 87-base-pair reads on the Illumina HiSeq System. Concerning the study's data processing: A later analysis tallied tens of millions of unique TCR beta chains across the 666 repertoires, and about 12 million of those chains were shared by two or more donors. Raw reads were error-corrected and collapsed into unique sequences by a nearest-neighbor algorithm in which closely related sequences were merged to remove PCR and sequencing errors. Alignment of CDR3 sequences to IMGT reference sequences was used to assign V, D and J gene segments. Each retained sequence needed at least a six-nucleotide match to both a V gene segment and a J gene segment. Rearrangements were classified as productive when the CDR3 lacked stop codons and remained in frame with V and J, and all other rearrangements were classified as non-productive. CDR3 was defined according to IMGT convention as the region running from the second conserved V-encoded cysteine to the conserved J-encoded phenylalanine. The earlier analysis of about 590 of the donors excluded sequences that lacked an unambiguous match to a single V gene segment. An earlier analysis of 550 to 650 of the donors classified V segments as functional when productive rearrangements were above 56.7% and as segregating when the standard deviation between donors was above 5%. To diagnose cytomegalovirus status from the catalog of TCR beta chain sequences, a statistical classification framework was built. V and J gene assignment, in a later analysis, came from comparing TCR nucleotide sequences with IMGT/GENE-DB human TR gene sequences. The TCRdist pipeline was used in a later analysis to assign CDR3 sequences and most-parsimonious VDJ recombination scenarios. A later analysis defined each TCR beta chain by its CDR3 amino acid sequence plus V-gene family, and excluded reads lacking a unique V-gene family. As a way to deal with suspected cross-contamination and a sequencing artifact, a later analysis dropped roughly 620 nucleotide sequences that were highly shared and had low generation probability. In a later analysis, a clonal expansion index was calculated for each public chain from normalized within-repertoire ranks of inferred template counts. In a later analysis, generation probabilities were computed with a VDJ recombination model fitted to out-of-frame rearrangements, and the resulting probabilities were checked against IGoR. A later analysis scored TCR-TCR, TCR-HLA and TCR-CMV co-occurrence with hypergeometric tests, applying a repertoire-size bias correction to TCR pairs. To estimate false discovery rates, a later analysis permuted the HLA or CMV assignments 20 times. In a later analysis, co-occurring TCRs were grouped using DBSCAN, with TCRdist sequence similarity added in when clustering inside HLA-allele-positive subsets. Repertoires with fewer than 30,000 or more than 120,000 public chains, plus five repertoires with anomalous nucleotide sharing, were excluded from co-occurrence clustering. Sourced from immuneACCESS, this table was stored by TCRdb with only in-frame sequences that have V and J called. A share of the clones is absent; for the studies checked, an unresolved V gene accounts for under half, and the remainder has no known explanation. The DNA was the basis for D and trimming; V, J and clone size are from that table. The sample table records about 150,000 clones; over 70% of these occur just once. 1.5% to 2% of the sample goes to the ten largest clones.

The cohort was made up of around 720 healthy bone marrow donors. At the time of sampling, every cohort member was nominally healthy, though immune exposures that went unrecorded were likely present. The donor tested CMV seronegative and was one of the 352 seronegative cohort members. Each donor provided a peripheral blood sample, and peripheral blood mononuclear cells were used for TCR beta sequencing. Genomic DNA was extracted from the blood cell samples with the Qiagen DNeasy Blood Extraction Kit. In regard to this clone: Its binding antigen is unknown. One base away there is no much larger clone; base qualities are not given.

The sequence derives from a woman aged 40 to 50 in good health and CMV-seronegative. Sample: PBMCs.

The DNA sequence is as follows: TGTGCCAGCAGTGAAGGTAGCGGGGTTACCTACGAGCAGTACTTC. This gives the protein CASSEGSGVTYEQYF. The chain is encoded by TRBV2 joined to TRBJ2-7, with 8 bases aligning to TRBD2. The CDR3 measures 15 amino acids from cysteine to phenylalanine. Only CDR3 DNA is held: 45 bases, read in frame from base 1. CDR1 SNHLY and CDR2 FYNNEI were looked up in the germline V gene. V and J are trimmed by 1 base and 2 bases, and the gene matches miss 4 bases of the junction.